Following are 25 T cell receptor beta chains from one sample sequenced in a study of cytomegalovirus exposure and HLA in healthy donors. The PCR ran on 60 Vbeta and 13 Jbeta primers. The assay was immunoSEQ multiplex PCR, and TCRdb's table has in-frame clones only and misses some. The table has some 140,000 clones, around 84% seen once. The specimen was PBMCs. These receptors were taken from a woman aged 40 to 49 in good health and CMV-seropositive.

This chain connects TRBV5-5 to TRBJ1-4; possible D gene TRBD1, 6 bases. The CDR3 is 15 amino acids. Germline V gives CDR1 SGHKS, CDR2 YYEKEE (reference sequence). Trimming cost V 3 bases and J 7 bases, with 16 bases left between them. CDR3 bases: TGTGCCAGCAGCTGGGGCCTACAGGGTGGTGAAAAACTGTTTTTT. Encoded protein: CASSWGLQGGEKLFF.

CDR3 nucleotide sequence: TGCGCCAGCAGCTTGTCGCGGGAGGGTACCGGGGAGCTGTTTTTT. It specifies CASSLSREGTGELFF. The V and J genes are TRBV5-1 and TRBJ2-2, with TRBD2 identical over 9 bases. This CDR3 has 15 residues. With 1 base clipped from V and 5 bases from J, the junction kept 3 bases outside the gene matches. The germline V gene encodes CDR1 SGHRS and CDR2 YFSETQ.

V usage is TRBV5-4 and J usage is TRBJ2-5, with 7 bases identical to TRBD1. The CDR3 length is 15 residues. Trimming removed 4 bases from V and 7 bases from J; junction bases left unmatched: 13. Germline CDR1 is SGHNT and CDR2 is YYREEE (reference sequence). CDR3 sequence: CASSGRTGQRGTQYF. The CDR3 DNA reads TGTGCCAGCAGCGGCCGGACAGGACAGAGAGGGACCCAGTACTTC.

The V call is TRBV5-1, the J call TRBJ2-1; D call uncertain. The germline V and J ends were trimmed by 0 bases and 8 bases, with 6 bases remaining between them. This CDR3 comprises 12 residues. Germline V gene sequence: CDR1 SGHRS, CDR2 YFSETQ. The CDR3 loop is CASSLDQYEQFF. Here the CDR3 DNA reads TGCGCCAGCAGCTTGGACCAGTATGAGCAGTTCTTC.

The chain combines TRBV2 with TRBJ2-6; D gene uncertain. Deletions cut 3 bases from V and 0 bases from J, with 6 bases between. CDR3 size: 15 residues. The germline V gene has CDR1 SNHLY and CDR2 FYNNEI. CDR3 sequence (DNA): TGTGCCAGCAGTGAGGGCAGCTCTGGGGCCAACGTCCTGACTTTC. Translating it yields CASSEGSSGANVLTF.

This clone was seen only a few times. The chain joins TRBV25-1 to TRBJ2-1; 11 bases align to TRBD2. Germline values: CDR1 MGHDK, CDR2 SYGVNS. The junction had 8 bases not matched to a gene; V was cut back by 6 bases and J by 7 bases. CDR3 length: 15 amino acids. The CDR3 nucleotides read TGTGCCAGCAGCGGACCTAGCGGGAGGAGGAATGAGCAGTTCTTC. It encodes CASSGPSGRRNEQFF. The full variable domain, in which reference TRBV25-1 and TRBJ2-1 provide the parts outside the CDR3, is EADIYQTPRYLVIGTGKKITLECSQTMGHDKMYWYQQDPGMELHLIHYSYGVNSTEKGDLSSESTVSRIRTEHFPLTLESARPSHTSQYLCASSGPSGRRNEQFFGPGTRLTVL.

The V and J genes are TRBV7-3 and TRBJ2-3; 12 bases are a match to TRBD2. Germline loops: CDR1 SGHTA, CDR2 FQGTGA. Trimming removed 5 bases from V and 1 base from J; junction bases left unmatched: 10. This CDR3 has 18 amino acids. The CDR3 sequence is CASSPYRLAGARTDTQYF. CDR3 coding DNA: TGTGCCAGCAGCCCGTACCGACTAGCGGGAGCGCGCACAGATACGCAGTATTTT.

This clone came up a few times. The chain joins TRBV30 to TRBJ1-5; D is undetermined. The CDR3 has 14 residues. Per germline, CDR1 GTSNPN and CDR2 SVGIG (reference sequence). The V gene lost 2 bases and the J gene lost 7 bases, with 15 bases spanning the gap. In DNA, the CDR3 is TGTGCCTGGAGTAACGGGGTCCCCGGACAGCCCCAGCATTTT. It is translated as CAWSNGVPGQPQHF. Together with reference TRBV30 and TRBJ1-5, the CDR3 gives the full variable domain: SQTIHQWPATLVQPVGSPLSLECTVEGTSNPNLYWYRQAAGRGLQLLFYSVGIGQISSEVPQNLSASRPQDRQFILSSKKLLLSDSGFYLCAWSNGVPGQPQHFGDGTRLSIL.

This rearrangement joins TRBV12-5 to TRBJ2-2; D might be TRBD2 (5 bases). The CDR3 is 13 residues long. With 4 bases removed from V and 4 bases from J, the gap between germline ends came to 7 bases. The germline gives CDR1 LGHNT, CDR2 FRNRAP. The CDR3 sequence is CASGYGITGELFF. CDR3 coding DNA: TGTGCTAGTGGTTACGGGATCACCGGGGAGCTGTTTTTT.

The chain has TRBV18 and TRBJ1-6, with TRBD1 identical over 7 bases. This CDR3 spans 15 amino acids. Germline V CDR1 and CDR2: KGHSH, LQKENI. Germline trimming cut 2 bases from V and 7 bases from J; bases unmatched to any gene: 5. The CDR3 loop reads CASSPIKQGNSPLHF. DNA of the CDR3: TGTGCCAGCTCACCAATAAAACAGGGGAATTCACCCCTCCACTTT.

The rearrangement links TRBV2 to TRBJ1-2, with D possibly being TRBD1 (6 bases). Germline CDR1 SNHLY, CDR2 FYNNEI. The CDR3 sequence is 15 residues long. V was shortened by 3 bases and J by 7 bases, with 18 bases between the two germline ends. For the CDR3, the DNA is TGTGCCAGCAGTGAGATGCGGGGGGCCGAGAGTGGCTACACCTTC. Encoded protein: CASSEMRGAESGYTF.

This chain links TRBV18 with TRBJ2-1; D possibly corresponds to TRBD1 (6 bases). V dropped 0 bases and J dropped 7 bases, with 16 bases sitting between them. The CDR3 consists of 16 residues. CDR1 is KGHSH and CDR2 is LQKENI in the germline V gene. CDR3 DNA: TGTGCCAGCTCACCACCGTCGGGTTTTAGGGGGAATGAGCAGTTCTTC. Amino acid sequence: CASSPPSGFRGNEQFF.

The J gene is TRBJ2-1, the V gene TRBV5-1, with 9 bases lining up with TRBD2. The CDR3 consists of 15 residues. Per the germline V gene, CDR1 is SGHRS and CDR2 is YFSETQ. The trim removed 3 bases at V and 3 bases at J, leaving 4 bases unmatched. CDR3 sequence (DNA): TGCGCCAGCAGCTCCGGGACTAGCTACTACAATGAGCAGTTCTTC. It translates to CASSSGTSYYNEQFF.

The chain couples TRBV28 to TRBJ1-5; tentatively, D is TRBD1 (6 bases). The CDR3 is 15 amino acids. Trimming left V 6 bases short and J 8 bases short, with 20 bases between. The germline V gene has CDR1 MDHEN and CDR2 SYDVKM. CDR3 nucleotides: TGTGCCAGCAGCAAAAAGAACAGGGATCTAAAGCCCCAGCATTTT. Encoded protein: CASSKKNRDLKPQHF.

The chain uses TRBV5-1 and TRBJ2-2; 10 bases align to TRBD2. The germline V gene has CDR1 SGHRS and CDR2 YFSETQ. The CDR3 loop spans 18 amino acids. After removal of 4 bases from V and 2 bases from J, the junction contained 11 bases not matched to a gene. CDR3 DNA sequence: TGCGCCAGCAGCACCTTACCGGGACTAGCGACTAACACCGGGGAGCTGTTTTTT. Translation: CASSTLPGLATNTGELFF.

The J gene is TRBJ1-2, the V gene TRBV7-9; D might be TRBD1 (6 bases). Germline loops: CDR1 SEHNR, CDR2 FQNEAQ (reference sequence). The CDR3 is 14 residues long. V lost 5 bases and J 4 bases, leaving 14 bases between the germline ends. The CDR3 nucleotides are TGTGCCAGCAGCCCCCAGGGGCAAAGCTATGGCTACACCTTC. Translated: CASSPQGQSYGYTF.

This clone has only a few counts. The rearrangement links TRBV6-1 to TRBJ2-3; D might be TRBD2 (5 bases). V was shortened by 6 bases and J by 2 bases, with 12 bases between the two germline ends. This CDR3 has 14 amino acids. Germline CDR1 reads MNHNS; CDR2 reads SASEGT. CDR3 in amino acids: CASRDSSLTDTQYF. CDR3 coding DNA: TGTGCCAGCAGGGACTCCTCCCTCACAGATACGCAGTATTTT.

This clone was recorded once. This sequence joins TRBV19 and TRBJ2-7; 14 bases map to TRBD2. V trimming: 5 bases; J trimming: 0 bases; junction bases outside the gene matches: 3. This CDR3 is 16 amino acids long. Germline CDR1 is LNHDA and CDR2 is SQIVND (reference sequence). This CDR3 reads CASSPGTSGSSYEQYF. CDR3 DNA sequence: TGTGCCAGTAGTCCCGGGACTAGCGGGAGCTCCTACGAGCAGTACTTC.

This rearrangement joins TRBV21-1 to TRBJ1-5; the table gives TRBD1 as D, unverified against the DNA. TRBV21-1 is tagged as a pseudogene. The CDR3 loop spans 16 amino acids. The CDR3 sequence is CASSSRQGSSNQPQHF. In DNA, the CDR3 is TGTGCCAGCAGCTCGCGACAGGGGAGTAGCAATCAGCCCCAGCATTTT.

This chain uses TRBV6-1 with TRBJ2-5; D is unresolved. Between the trimmed V and J ends, which lost 7 bases and 5 bases, there was a span of 8 bases. There are 11 residues in the CDR3. Germline lookup yields CDR1 MNHNS and CDR2 SASEGT. The CDR3 coding sequence is TGTGCCAGCACCCCCCTGGAGACCCAGTACTTC. Encoded protein: CASTPLETQYF.

The J gene is TRBJ2-7, the V gene TRBV9; a weak D match, TRBD2 (5 bases). The length of the CDR3 is 14 residues. Trimming stripped 0 bases from V and 7 bases from J, with 14 bases between. Germline V gives CDR1 SGDLS, CDR2 YYNGEE. CDR3 protein: CASSVAGDSVEQYF. CDR3 nucleotide sequence: TGTGCCAGCAGCGTAGCTGGGGATAGCGTGGAGCAGTACTTC.

V gene TRBV6-5 combines with J gene TRBJ2-7; 9 bases match TRBD2. V was clipped by 2 bases and J by 2 bases; unmatched bases: 1. The CDR3 is 14 amino acids. Germline-derived CDR1 and CDR2 are MNHEY and SVGAGI. The CDR3 loop reads CASSYAGGAYEQYF. The CDR3 DNA sequence: TGTGCCAGCAGTTACGCGGGAGGGGCCTACGAGCAGTACTTC.

The V call is TRBV27, the J call TRBJ1-1; 9 bases are shared with TRBD1. Germline V lookup: CDR1 MNHEY, CDR2 SMNVEV (reference sequence). V lost 8 bases, J lost 1 base, and 5 bases stayed unmatched. This CDR3 contains 14 residues. CDR3 sequence: CASHRGPTNTEAFF. CDR3 in DNA: TGTGCCAGCCACAGGGGGCCCACGAACACTGAAGCTTTCTTT.

The gene calls are TRBV7-2 and TRBJ2-1; D ambiguous. With 5 bases removed from V and 5 bases from J, the gap between germline ends came to 10 bases. Per the germline V gene, CDR1 is SGHTA and CDR2 is FQGNSA. This CDR3 has 13 residues. CDR3 loop: CASSTRLHNEQFF. DNA for the CDR3: TGTGCCAGCAGCACGAGGTTGCACAATGAGCAGTTCTTC.

The chain combines TRBV6-5 with TRBJ1-1; 8 positions match TRBD1. This CDR3 has 11 residues. Germline values: CDR1 MNHEY, CDR2 SVGAGI. J lost 7 bases, V lost 8 bases, and 3 bases had no gene match. Here the CDR3 reads CASHTGGEAFF. CDR3 DNA sequence: TGTGCCAGCCATACAGGGGGTGAAGCTTTCTTT.